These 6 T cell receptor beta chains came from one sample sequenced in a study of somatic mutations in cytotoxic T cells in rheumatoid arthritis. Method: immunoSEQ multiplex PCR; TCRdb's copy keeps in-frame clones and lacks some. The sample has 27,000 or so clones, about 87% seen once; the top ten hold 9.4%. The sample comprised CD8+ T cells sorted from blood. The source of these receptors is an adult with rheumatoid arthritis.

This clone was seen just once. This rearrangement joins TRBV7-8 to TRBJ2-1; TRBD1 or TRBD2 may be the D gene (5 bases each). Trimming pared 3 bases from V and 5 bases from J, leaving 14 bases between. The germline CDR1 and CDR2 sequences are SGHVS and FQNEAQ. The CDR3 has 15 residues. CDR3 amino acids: CASSLGRDGNNEQFF. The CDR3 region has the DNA TGTGCCAGCAGCTTGGGCCGGGACGGCAACAATGAGCAGTTCTTC.

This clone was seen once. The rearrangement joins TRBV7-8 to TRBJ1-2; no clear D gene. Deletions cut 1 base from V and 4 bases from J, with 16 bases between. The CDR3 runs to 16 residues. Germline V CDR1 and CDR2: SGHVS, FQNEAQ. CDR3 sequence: CASSLGVGLLTYGYTF. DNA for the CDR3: TGTGCCAGCAGCTTAGGGGTCGGACTTTTGACCTATGGCTACACCTTC.

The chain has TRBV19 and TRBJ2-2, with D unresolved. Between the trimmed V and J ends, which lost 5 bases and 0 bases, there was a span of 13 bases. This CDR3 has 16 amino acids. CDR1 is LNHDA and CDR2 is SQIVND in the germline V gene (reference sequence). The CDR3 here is CASSPTHAANTGELFF. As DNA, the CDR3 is TGTGCCAGTAGTCCTACGCATGCCGCGAACACCGGGGAGCTGTTTTTT. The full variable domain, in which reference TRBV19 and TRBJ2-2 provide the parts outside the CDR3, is DGGITQSPKYLFRKEGQNVTLSCEQNLNHDAMYWYRQDPGQGLRLIYYSQIVNDFQKGDIAEGYSVSREKKESFPLTVTSAQKNPTAFYLCASSPTHAANTGELFFGEGSRLTVL.

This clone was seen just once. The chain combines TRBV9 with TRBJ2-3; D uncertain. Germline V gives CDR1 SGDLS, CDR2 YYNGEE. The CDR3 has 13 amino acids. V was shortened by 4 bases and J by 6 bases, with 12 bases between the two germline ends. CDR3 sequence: CASSPPRFDTQYF. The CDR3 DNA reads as TGTGCCAGCAGCCCACCCCGGTTTGATACGCAGTATTTT.

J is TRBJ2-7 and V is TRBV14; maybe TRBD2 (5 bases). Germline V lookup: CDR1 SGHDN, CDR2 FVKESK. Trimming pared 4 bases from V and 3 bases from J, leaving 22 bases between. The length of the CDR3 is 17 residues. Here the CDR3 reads CASSLLHPASKYYEQYF. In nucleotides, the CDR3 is TGTGCCAGCAGCCTACTCCACCCAGCTAGCAAGTACTACGAGCAGTACTTC.

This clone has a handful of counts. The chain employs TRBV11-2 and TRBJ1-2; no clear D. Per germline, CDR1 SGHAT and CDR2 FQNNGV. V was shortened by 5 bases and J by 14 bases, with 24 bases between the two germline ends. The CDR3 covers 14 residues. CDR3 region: CASSHGGAYRWWTF. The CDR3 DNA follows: TGTGCCAGCAGCCACGGAGGCGCCTACCGCTGGTGGACCTTC.